The next 24 T cell receptor beta chains were all read from a single sample in a study of T cells in Graves' hyperthyroidism and ophthalmopathy. Amplification targeted TCR beta CDR3 regions from RNA transcripts. HTBI primers were the set used in a first-round RT-PCR of the TCR CDR3. TCRdb ran MiXCR on the multiplex PCR reads and lists one entry per CDR3 protein. The repertoire holds fewer than 650,000 distinct CDR3 sequences, with 14% as singletons. The source material was blood. The receptors here all came from a woman between 18 and 30 years old with Graves' ophthalmopathy.

This sequence joins TRBV6-5 and TRBJ1-2; D gene uncertain. The CDR3 length is 14 residues. The germline V gene has CDR1 MNHEY and CDR2 SVGAGI. V lost 0 bases and J lost 5, with 10 bases in between. CDR3 sequence reads: CASSYSETLYGYTF. In DNA, the CDR3 is TGTGCCAGCAGTTACTCCGAGACGCTTTATGGCTACACCTTC.

In this sample, this clonotype turned up many times. The chain couples TRBV3-1 to TRBJ1-1; the D gene is possibly TRBD1 (5 bases). Germline-derived CDR1 and CDR2 are LGHDT and YNNKEL (reference sequence). There are 15 residues in the CDR3. V was trimmed by 4 bases and J by 5 bases, leaving 17 bases between them. CDR3 bases: TGTGCCAGCAGCCCTGGGGGTGGTGGATGGACTGAAGCTTTCTTT. It is translated as CASSPGGGGWTEAFF. Supplemented by reference TRBV3-1 and TRBJ1-1, the full variable domain reads DTAVSQTPKYLVTQMGNDKSIKCEQNLGHDTMYWYKQDSKKFLKIMFSYNNKELIINETVPNRFSPKSPDKAHLNLHINSLELGDSAVYFCASSPGGGGWTEAFFGQGTRLTVV.

This clonotype was counted at least ten times. This chain connects TRBV6-1 to TRBJ2-1; D may correspond to TRBD1 or TRBD2 (6 bases each). This CDR3 is built from 20 residues. Germline values: CDR1 MNHNS, CDR2 SASEGT. Trimming removed 6 bases at V and 2 bases at J, with 29 bases between. CDR3 in DNA: TGTGCCAGCAGCGAGCTCAATTTGGGACTGGGGCAGGGGACCTACAATGAGCAGTTCTTC. This gives the protein CASSELNLGLGQGTYNEQFF.

This clonotype was recorded many times. The rearrangement links TRBV15 to TRBJ1-1; D is ambiguous. Between the trimmed V and J ends, which lost 0 bases and 4 bases, there was a span of 18 bases. The germline CDR1 and CDR2 sequences are LNHNV and YYDKDF (reference sequence). The CDR3 totals 17 residues. The CDR3 protein is CATSRDSPRHPGTEAFF. The CDR3 bases are TGTGCCACCAGCAGAGATTCCCCCCGACACCCGGGCACTGAAGCTTTCTTT.

With regard to this clonotype: A read error may be the cause here, since a much bigger clone is one base away. This likely comes from a read error, as the CDR3 has no conserved phenylalanine or tryptophan at its end. The chain carries TRBV7-3 and TRBJ2-1; TRBD2 matches at 11 bases. In germline, CDR1 is SGHTA, CDR2 FQGTGA. The CDR3 contains 16 residues. V lost 5 bases and J lost 4; bases outside the gene matches: 7. The CDR3 region has the DNA TGTGCCAGCAGCCCTTTAGCGGGAGGGAGGTACAATGAGCAGTTCCTC. The encoded protein is CASSPLAGGRYNEQFL.

This clonotype has at least ten counts. The chain employs TRBV5-5 and TRBJ2-7; D is uncertain. Germline loops: CDR1 SGHKS, CDR2 YYEKEE (reference sequence). Between the trimmed V and J ends, which lost 0 bases and 4 bases, there was a span of 11 bases. This CDR3 contains 14 residues. CDR3 in DNA: TGTGCCAGCAGCTTGGCCATGGCAGGATACGAGCAGTACTTC. This translates into CASSLAMAGYEQYF.

The V gene is TRBV20-1, the J gene TRBJ1-1; 7 bases line up with TRBD1. Looked up from germline, CDR1 is DFQATT and CDR2 is SNEGSKA (reference sequence). The CDR3 runs 12 residues. The J segment lost 2 bases and the V segment lost 4 bases, leaving 1 base of the junction unmatched. The chain's CDR3 is CSAIGGNTEAFF. The CDR3 DNA reads TGCAGTGCTATAGGGGGCAACACTGAAGCTTTCTTT.

This chain links TRBV28 with TRBJ2-1; D is uncertain. Germline CDR1 reads MDHEN; CDR2 reads SYDVKM. V was shortened by 5 bases and J by 8 bases, with 7 bases between the two germline ends. The CDR3 sequence is 11 residues long. The CDR3 DNA follows: TGTGCCAGCAGTAATTATTATGAGCAGTTCTTC. This codes for CASSNYYEQFF.

This clonotype was observed at least ten times. The chain carries TRBV28 and TRBJ2-5; 10 bases map to TRBD1. The J segment lost 5 bases and the V segment lost 6 bases, leaving 9 bases of the junction unmatched. CDR1 and CDR2 (germline): MDHEN, SYDVKM. The CDR3 is made up of 15 amino acids. The CDR3 sequence: CASRPTGGAAETQYF. DNA of the CDR3: TGTGCCAGCAGGCCGACAGGGGGCGCGGCCGAGACCCAGTACTTC.

This clonotype has ten or more counts. V is TRBV15 and J is TRBJ2-1; the match to TRBD2 covers 11 bases. V lost 2 bases, J lost 0 bases, and 0 bases stayed unmatched. Germline CDR1 reads LNHNV; CDR2 reads YYDKDF (reference sequence). The CDR3 extends over 16 amino acids. CDR3: CATSRLAGGSYNEQFF. The CDR3 nucleotides read TGTGCCACCAGCAGACTAGCGGGAGGCTCCTACAATGAGCAGTTCTTC. Full variable domain (rest looked up from reference TRBV15 and TRBJ2-1): DAMVIQNPRYQVTQFGKPVTLSCSQTLNHNVMYWYQQKSSQAPKLLFHYYDKDFNNEADTPDNFQSRRPNTSFCFLDIRSPGLGDTAMYLCATSRLAGGSYNEQFFGPGTRLTVL.

For the CDR3, the DNA is TGTGCCAGCAGTAACAAGAGGACCACTAATGAAAAACTGTTTTTT. It encodes CASSNKRTTNEKLFF. This chain connects TRBV6-2 or TRBV6-3 to TRBJ1-4, with D uncertain. From germline, CDR1 is MNHEY and CDR2 SVGEGT. V lost 5 bases, J lost 2 bases, and 12 bases lay in between. The CDR3 is 15 residues long.

Note on this clonotype: Sequence at one end of the junction differs from germline and may be a read error. The chain is built from TRBV27 and TRBJ1-5, with D possibly TRBD1 on 5 matching bases. This CDR3 is built from 14 residues. CDR1 and CDR2 from the germline V gene are MNHEY and SMNVEV (reference sequence). Written as DNA, the CDR3 is TGTGCCAGCCGTTTGGGGCGTAGCAATCAGCCCCAGCATTTT. It encodes CASRLGRSNQPQHF.

This clonotype was recorded at least ten times. V is TRBV11-2 and J is TRBJ2-3; TRBD2 matches 13 bases. The CDR3 contains 17 residues. CDR1 is SGHAT, CDR2 FQNNGV, per germline. The J segment lost 9 bases and the V segment lost 1 base, leaving 10 bases of the junction unmatched. This CDR3 is CASSLVLGTSGAPTQYF. CDR3 nucleotide sequence: TGTGCCAGCAGCTTAGTGTTGGGGACTAGCGGGGCCCCCACGCAGTATTTT.

A few counts support this clonotype. The chain uses TRBV28 and TRBJ2-7, with 9 bases lining up with TRBD1. This CDR3 is 14 amino acids long. The junction had 7 bases not matched to a gene; V was cut back by 7 bases and J by 3 bases. Germline V gene lookup returns CDR1 MDHEN and CDR2 SYDVKM. CDR3 residues: CASTFRDRVYEQYF. The CDR3 DNA reads as TGTGCCAGCACATTCCGGGACAGGGTCTACGAGCAGTACTTC. Variable domain in full (rest from reference TRBV28 and TRBJ2-7): DVKVTQSSRYLVKRTGEKVFLECVQDMDHENMFWYRQDPGLGLRLIYFSYDVKMKEKGDIPEGYSVSREKKERFSLILESASTNQTSMYLCASTFRDRVYEQYFGPGTRLTVT.

At least ten counts were recorded for this clonotype. The CDR3, as DNA: TGTGCCAGCAGCCAAGATGCAGGACCCCGATCGGATACGCAGTATTTT. Translation gives CASSQDAGPRSDTQYF. The rearrangement uses TRBV3-1 and TRBJ2-3; D unclear. There are 16 residues in the CDR3. CDR1 is LGHDT and CDR2 is YNNKEL in the germline V gene (reference sequence). V gave up 0 bases and J gave up 6 bases, with 16 bases separating them.

This clonotype was recorded at least ten times. V and J are TRBV6-1 and TRBJ2-5; 9 nucleotides line up with TRBD2. Per germline, CDR1 MNHNS and CDR2 SASEGT. The CDR3 consists of 15 residues. The junction had 9 bases not matched to a gene; V was cut back by 6 bases and J by 4 bases. The CDR3 bases are TGTGCCAGCAGCCATAGCGGGAGTGGGCGAGAGACCCAGTACTTC. Residues: CASSHSGSGRETQYF.

This clonotype turned up a few times. The chain uses TRBV3-1 and TRBJ2-1; D is unclear. Germline V gene lookup returns CDR1 LGHDT and CDR2 YNNKEL (reference sequence). The length of the CDR3 is 15 residues. V was pared by 3 bases and J by 0 bases, with 9 bases between. The CDR3 nucleotides are TGTGCCAGCAGCCATGAGGCCACCTCCTACAATGAGCAGTTCTTC. This encodes CASSHEATSYNEQFF.

This clonotype appeared many times. This rearrangement joins TRBV20-1 to TRBJ1-6, with a tentative D call TRBD1 (6 bases). Germline CDR1 reads DFQATT; CDR2 reads SNEGSKA (reference sequence). There are 16 residues in the CDR3. Trimming pared 0 bases from V and 3 bases from J, leaving 12 bases between. The CDR3 sequence: CSARDGGRDYNSPLHF. In DNA form, the CDR3 reads TGCAGTGCTAGAGATGGGGGCAGGGACTATAATTCACCCCTCCACTTT.

Many counts were recorded for this clonotype. The chain uses TRBV7-9 and TRBJ2-3, with D perhaps being TRBD1 or TRBD2 (5 bases each). Germline assignment: CDR1 SEHNR and CDR2 FQNEAQ (reference sequence). This CDR3 is built from 16 residues. Trimming took off 6 bases at V and 0 bases at J, with 16 bases between the two ends. This CDR3 is CASSPADRLSTDTQYF. The CDR3 DNA reads TGTGCCAGCAGTCCCGCCGACAGACTAAGCACAGATACGCAGTATTTT.

To note about this clonotype: The junction differs from germline at one of its ends, possibly a read error. V gene TRBV28 combines with J gene TRBJ1-5, with D unclear. This CDR3 is 14 amino acids long. CDR1 MDHEN and CDR2 SYDVKM come from the germline V gene. Here the CDR3 reads CASSLMESNQPQHF. Written as DNA, the CDR3 is TGTGCCAGCAGTTTAATGGAGAGCAATCAGCCTCAGCATTTT.

The V call is TRBV7-9, the J call TRBJ2-1, with 10 bases lining up with TRBD2. The CDR3 runs 13 residues. J lost 8 bases, V lost 5 bases, and 3 bases had no gene match. Germline assignment: CDR1 SEHNR and CDR2 FQNEAQ (reference sequence). DNA for the CDR3: TGTGCCAGCAGCGGGCTAGCGGGAGATGAGCAGTTCTTC. Amino acid sequence: CASSGLAGDEQFF.

This clonotype occurred a few times. The rearrangement joins TRBV28 to TRBJ1-2, with 8 bases that match TRBD1. This CDR3 spans 14 amino acids. Germline values: CDR1 MDHEN, CDR2 SYDVKM. V trimming: 5 bases; J trimming: 4 bases; junction bases outside the gene matches: 6. This CDR3 is CASSQGAQGYGYTF. Here the CDR3 DNA reads TGTGCCAGCAGTCAGGGGGCGCAGGGCTATGGCTACACCTTC.

The chain uses TRBV7-2 and TRBJ2-1; 14 bases fit TRBD2. CDR3 length: 14 residues. J was trimmed by 12 bases and V by 4 bases; bases with no gene match: 5. Germline V CDR1 and CDR2: SGHTA, FQGNSA. This chain's CDR3 is CASSSGTSGSRQFF. CDR3 sequence (DNA): TGTGCCAGCAGCTCGGGGACTAGCGGGAGTCGGCAGTTCTTC.

CDR3 loop: CAMATSGSWIPNEQFF. The CDR3 region has the DNA TGTGCCATGGCGACTAGCGGGAGTTGGATCCCCAATGAGCAGTTCTTC. The chain links TRBV10-3 to TRBJ2-1; TRBD2 matches 12 bases. The germline gives CDR1 ENHRY, CDR2 SYGVKD. The CDR3 is 16 amino acids. V lost 9 bases, J lost 6 bases, and 12 bases stayed unmatched.